The clone carrying this TCR beta chain has a single count. Antigen specificity is unknown. This could be a read error, since a much larger clone is one nucleotide away. The sample belongs to a study of T cell repertoires in cytomegalovirus infection. Whole-study results and caveats: Carriers of CMV plus the relevant HLA were identified by cumulative public TCR beta family frequency.

TCRdb called the reads again in MiXCR, with one record for every CDR3 protein. Altogether fewer than 850,000 distinct CDR3 sequences are present, about 28% being singletons, with the ten largest covering less than 15%. Per germline, CDR1 SGHTA and CDR2 FQGNSA. CDR3 length: 16 amino acids. The clonotype was recovered from a human donor in good health (CMV status not recorded). Some clones in this sample may be carry-over from other donors' samples. This sample comprised cultured CD8+ T cells from PBMCs, obtained from culture after CMV antigen stimulation. V gene TRBV7-2 combines with J gene TRBJ2-1; D ambiguous. This CDR3 reads CASSLGPRYSYNEPFF. The CDR3 DNA sequence: TGTGCCAGCAGCTTAGGCCCGCGATACTCCTACAATGAGCCGTTCTTC.